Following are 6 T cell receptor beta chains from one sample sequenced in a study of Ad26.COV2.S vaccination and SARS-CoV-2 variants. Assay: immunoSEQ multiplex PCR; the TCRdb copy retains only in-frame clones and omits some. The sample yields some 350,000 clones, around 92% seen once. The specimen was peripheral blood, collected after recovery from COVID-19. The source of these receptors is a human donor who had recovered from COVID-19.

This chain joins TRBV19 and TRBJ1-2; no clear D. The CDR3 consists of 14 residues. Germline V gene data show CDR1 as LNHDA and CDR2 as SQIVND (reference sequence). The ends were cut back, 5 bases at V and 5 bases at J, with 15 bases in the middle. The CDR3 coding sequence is TGTGCCAGTAGTGAGATAAACGAGGATTATGGCTACACCTTC. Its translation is CASSEINEDYGYTF. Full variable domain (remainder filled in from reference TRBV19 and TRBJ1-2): DGGITQSPKYLFRKEGQNVTLSCEQNLNHDAMYWYRQDPGQGLRLIYYSQIVNDFQKGDIAEGYSVSREKKESFPLTVTSAQKNPTAFYLCASSEINEDYGYTFGSGTRLTVV.

The CDR3 nucleotides read TGTGCCAGCAGCTTGGTCCCCAGAGACAATGAGCAGTTCTTC. Protein product: CASSLVPRDNEQFF. The chain is built from TRBV5-5 and TRBJ2-1; no reliable D call. Trimming left V 0 bases short and J 5 bases short, with 9 bases between. Looked up from germline, CDR1 is SGHKS and CDR2 is YYEKEE (reference sequence). The CDR3 sequence is 14 residues long.

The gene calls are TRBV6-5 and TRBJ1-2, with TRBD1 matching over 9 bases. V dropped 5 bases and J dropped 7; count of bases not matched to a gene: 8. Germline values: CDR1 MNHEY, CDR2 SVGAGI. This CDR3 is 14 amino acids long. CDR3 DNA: TGTGCCAGCAGTCCCGGGGACAGGGCTACTGGCTACACCTTC. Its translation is CASSPGDRATGYTF.

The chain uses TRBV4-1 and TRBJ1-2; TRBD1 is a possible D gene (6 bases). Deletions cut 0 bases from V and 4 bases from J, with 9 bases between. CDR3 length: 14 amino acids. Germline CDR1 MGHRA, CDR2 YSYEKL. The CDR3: CASSQDLGGYGYTF. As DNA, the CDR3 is TGCGCCAGCAGCCAAGATTTAGGGGGCTATGGCTACACCTTC.

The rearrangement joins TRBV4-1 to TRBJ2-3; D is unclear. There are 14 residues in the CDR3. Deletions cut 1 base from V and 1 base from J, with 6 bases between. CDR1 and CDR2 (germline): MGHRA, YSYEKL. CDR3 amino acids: CASSQGPGTDTQYF. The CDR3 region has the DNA TGCGCCAGCAGCCAAGGACCGGGCACAGATACGCAGTATTTT.

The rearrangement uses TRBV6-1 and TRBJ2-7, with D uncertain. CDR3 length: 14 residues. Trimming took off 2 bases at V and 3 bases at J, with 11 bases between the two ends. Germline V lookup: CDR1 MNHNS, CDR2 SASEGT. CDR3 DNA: TGTGCCAGCAGTGAAAGAATAACGAGCTACGAGCAGTACTTC. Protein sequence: CASSERITSYEQYF.